This record concerns one TCR beta chain sequence. This sample was included in a study of blood T cells in healthy people across ages. Primed by a sample-barcoded 5' primer and a J-beta primer mix, a second PCR proceeded for about 6 to 11 cycles. TCRdb passed the 5' RACE reads through MiXCR, listing each CDR3 protein once. The sample records under 850,000 distinct CDR3 sequences, 35% to 40% being singletons. Germline CDR1 is SGHTA and CDR2 is FQGNSA. The V and J ends lost 1 base and 0 bases respectively, with 13 bases between them. The CDR3 totals 16 residues. The TCR sequence derives from a man aged 18 to 29 in good health. The chain combines TRBV7-2 with TRBJ2-7; possible D gene TRBD2, 7 bases. Sequenced material: blood. The CDR3 sequence is CASSLVRGGLSYEQYF. CDR3 DNA: TGTGCCAGCAGCTTAGTCCGCGGGGGCCTCTCCTACGAGCAGTACTTC.